The 25 T cell receptor beta chains in this list originate from one sample, sequenced in a study of neoadjuvant anti-PD-1 for oral cavity cancer. Repertoires were generated with immunoSEQ multiplex PCR, while TCRdb's copy carries only in-frame clones and drops some. Among about 25,000 clones, around 26% were seen once, and the ten largest hold 16%. Time point defined: after neoadjuvant nivolumab, at surgical resection. Sequenced here: tumor tissue, sampled after nivolumab (anti-PD-1) treatment. Every receptor here comes from a person aged 40 to 85 with oral cavity squamous cell carcinoma.

This clone has at least ten counts. This sequence joins TRBV9 and TRBJ2-7; 7 nucleotides line up with TRBD1. Germline CDR1 and CDR2: SGDLS and YYNGEE. The length of the CDR3 is 16 residues. With V trimmed by 4 bases and J by 0 bases, 10 bases remained unmatched. The chain's CDR3 is CASSPTDRALSYEQYF. The CDR3 DNA reads as TGTGCCAGCAGCCCCACTGACAGGGCTCTCTCCTACGAGCAGTACTTC.

This clone appeared many times. The rearrangement links TRBV20-1 to TRBJ1-1, with 9 bases identical to TRBD1. The germline CDR1 and CDR2 sequences are DFQATT and SNEGSKA (reference sequence). The CDR3 extends over 11 amino acids. This CDR3 is CRTGGNTEAFF. CDR3 DNA: TGCAGAACAGGGGGCAACACTGAAGCTTTCTTT.

V and J are TRBV2 and TRBJ1-1; the D gene is possibly TRBD1 (5 bases). CDR1 and CDR2 (germline): SNHLY, FYNNEI. The CDR3 is 12 residues long. Trimming cost V 9 bases and J 5 bases, with 13 bases left between them. Here the CDR3 DNA reads TGTGCCAGTAAGAGTTGGGGGACTGAAGCTTTCTTT. Protein: CASKSWGTEAFF.

This clone was recorded a few times. This chain links TRBV5-4 with TRBJ2-5; D is unresolved. The length of the CDR3 is 13 residues. V lost 1 base and J lost 2, with 6 bases in between. Germline CDR1 and CDR2: SGHNT and YYREEE (reference sequence). The CDR3 DNA follows: TGTGCCAGCAGCTTGTCGGAACAAGAGACCCAGTACTTC. Encoded protein: CASSLSEQETQYF.

The V and J genes are TRBV7-8 and TRBJ1-2; D gene unclear. CDR1 is SGHVS and CDR2 is FQNEAQ in the germline V gene. This CDR3 has 13 amino acids. V was shortened by 4 bases and J by 3 bases, with 9 bases between the two germline ends. CDR3 coding DNA: TGTGCCAGCAGCTCGGAGTTCTACTATGGCTACACCTTC. Protein sequence: CASSSEFYYGYTF.

The J gene is TRBJ2-2, the V gene TRBV28, with 11 bases aligning to TRBD1. Germline CDR1 and CDR2: MDHEN and SYDVKM. This CDR3 comprises 14 residues. Losses at the gene ends were 10 bases for V and 3 bases for J; bases not matched to a gene: 4. DNA for the CDR3: TGTGCCACCAGGACAGGGGGCCACACCGGGGAGCTGTTTTTT. This sequence encodes CATRTGGHTGELFF.

CDR3 bases: TGTGCCAGCAGCTTGTCTAGCACAGATACGCAGTATTTT. Its protein is CASSLSSTDTQYF. The gene calls are TRBV2 and TRBJ2-3, with D unresolved. Per germline, CDR1 SNHLY and CDR2 FYNNEI. V lost 6 bases and J 0 bases, leaving 7 bases between the germline ends. This CDR3 is built from 13 residues.

This clone was found a few times. The chain is built from TRBV28 and TRBJ1-2; no clear D gene. The CDR3 extends over 12 amino acids. Per the germline V gene, CDR1 is MDHEN and CDR2 is SYDVKM. V lost 5 bases and J lost 5, with 9 bases in between. As DNA, the CDR3 is TGTGCCAGCAGTGTCCGGGGTTATGGCTACACCTTC. The encoded protein is CASSVRGYGYTF.

Points on this clone: The same CDR3 arises from other DNA sequences in this sample as well. This chain uses TRBV27 with TRBJ2-3; D possibly corresponds to TRBD2 (7 bases). Germline V gene sequence: CDR1 MNHEY, CDR2 SMNVEV (reference sequence). V dropped 5 bases and J dropped 0 bases, with 15 bases sitting between them. This CDR3 contains 16 residues. CDR3 DNA: TGTGCCAGCAGTCCGGGGGGCGGGCCTAGCACAGATACGCAGTATTTT. Protein sequence: CASSPGGGPSTDTQYF.

V and J are TRBV19 and TRBJ2-5; TRBD2 matches at 11 bases. The CDR3 sequence is 15 residues long. Germline assignment: CDR1 LNHDA and CDR2 SQIVND (reference sequence). The trim removed 3 bases at V and 4 bases at J, leaving 4 bases unmatched. The CDR3 bases are TGTGCCAGTAGTATTTATGGACTAGCGGGAGAGACCCAGTACTTC. This codes for CASSIYGLAGETQYF. The whole variable domain, filled in from reference TRBV19 and TRBJ2-5, reads DGGITQSPKYLFRKEGQNVTLSCEQNLNHDAMYWYRQDPGQGLRLIYYSQIVNDFQKGDIAEGYSVSREKKESFPLTVTSAQKNPTAFYLCASSIYGLAGETQYFGPGTRLLVL.

This clone was observed many times. This chain uses TRBV19 with TRBJ1-1; 8 nucleotides agree with TRBD1. CDR1 is LNHDA and CDR2 is SQIVND in the germline V gene (reference sequence). CDR3 length: 14 amino acids. J was trimmed by 1 base and V by 4 bases; bases with no gene match: 2. The CDR3 region has the DNA TGTGCCAGTAGTACGGGACAGGAGAACACTGAAGCTTTCTTT. Encoded protein: CASSTGQENTEAFF.

The chain joins TRBV4-2 to TRBJ2-1; a possible D gene is TRBD1 (6 bases). Trimming took off 0 bases at V and 3 bases at J, with 9 bases between the two ends. The germline V gene encodes CDR1 LGHNA and CDR2 YNFKEQ. The CDR3 loop spans 15 amino acids. The CDR3 sequence is CASSQDIGGYNEQFF. The CDR3 nucleotides are TGTGCCAGCAGCCAAGATATAGGGGGCTACAATGAGCAGTTCTTC.

The J gene is TRBJ1-5, the V gene TRBV5-6; maybe TRBD1 (6 bases). The germline CDR1 and CDR2 sequences are SGHDT and YYEEEE. Trimming took off 5 bases at V and 0 bases at J, with 21 bases between the two ends. The CDR3 is 18 residues long. In DNA form, the CDR3 reads TGTGCCAGCAGTTTGACAGGTATTAGAGGTTATAGCAATCAGCCCCAGCATTTT. Encoded protein: CASSLTGIRGYSNQPQHF.

This clone was counted a few times. The chain carries TRBV7-9 and TRBJ2-5; a possible D gene is TRBD1 (6 bases). The germline V and J ends were trimmed by 5 bases and 2 bases, with 15 bases remaining between them. CDR1 is SEHNR and CDR2 is FQNEAQ in the germline V gene (reference sequence). The CDR3 sequence is 15 residues long. CDR3 nucleotides: TGTGCCAGCAGCCTAGAAGGAGGACAGCAAGAGACCCAGTACTTC. This gives the protein CASSLEGGQQETQYF.

The rearrangement uses TRBV11-2 and TRBJ2-2; D is uncertain. Deletions cut 5 bases from V and 6 bases from J, with 7 bases between. The CDR3 covers 12 residues. Germline lookup yields CDR1 SGHAT and CDR2 FQNNGV. This chain's CDR3 is CASSPVPGELFF. The DNA of the CDR3 is TGTGCCAGCAGCCCCGTGCCCGGGGAGCTGTTTTTT.

The chain is built from TRBV7-9 and TRBJ2-2; D is possibly TRBD1 or TRBD2 (5 bases each). This CDR3 has 11 residues. Germline values: CDR1 SEHNR, CDR2 FQNEAQ (reference sequence). CDR3 in DNA: TGTGCGGGACGCTACACCGGGGAGCTGTTTTTT. Translated, it gives CAGRYTGELFF.

This clone was found a few times. The V and J genes are TRBV15 and TRBJ2-3; 14 bases align to TRBD2. Per germline, CDR1 LNHNV and CDR2 YYDKDF (reference sequence). This CDR3 has 17 amino acids. V trimming: 3 bases; J trimming: 3 bases; junction bases outside the gene matches: 5. In nucleotides, the CDR3 is TGTGCCACCAGCAGCACAGGACTAGCGGGGGGTACAGATACGCAGTATTTT. Protein product: CATSSTGLAGGTDTQYF.

This clone was recorded at least ten times. This chain connects TRBV18 to TRBJ1-2; 7 bases match TRBD1. The germline V gene has CDR1 KGHSH and CDR2 LQKENI. V was clipped by 3 bases and J by 1 base; unmatched bases: 8. The CDR3 loop spans 16 amino acids. CDR3 in DNA: TGTGCCAGCTCACCCGGGCAGGGGGGAATTAACTATGGCTACACCTTC. Its protein product is CASSPGQGGINYGYTF.

The CDR3 bases are TGTGCCAGCAGCCCTCCTGGGGCCGCGAACACCGGGGAGCTGTTTTTT. Translation: CASSPPGAANTGELFF. The rearrangement joins TRBV7-9 to TRBJ2-2, with a weak D call TRBD1 (5 bases). The germline gives CDR1 SEHNR, CDR2 FQNEAQ (reference sequence). The V and J ends lost 5 bases and 0 bases respectively, with 13 bases between them. This CDR3 is 16 amino acids long.

The CDR3 DNA reads as TGTGCCAGCAGCTTAGTCGGTACCTCTGGGGCCAACGTCCTGACTTTC. Translated: CASSLVGTSGANVLTF. The V gene is TRBV7-3, the J gene TRBJ2-6, with unresolved D. There are 16 residues in the CDR3. V was cut by 2 bases and J by 0 bases, with 8 bases left in between. Germline CDR1 reads SGHTA; CDR2 reads FQGTGA.

This clone occurred a few times. V and J are TRBV11-2 and TRBJ2-2; 9 positions match TRBD2. This CDR3 has 17 amino acids. After removal of 5 bases from V and 4 bases from J, the junction contained 11 bases not matched to a gene. Germline CDR1 reads SGHAT; CDR2 reads FQNNGV. This CDR3 reads CASSRSYSGSSTGELFF. CDR3 in DNA: TGTGCCAGCAGCCGCTCTTATAGCGGGAGCAGCACCGGGGAGCTGTTTTTT.

The V and J genes are TRBV11-3 and TRBJ1-1; D unresolved. Germline assignment: CDR1 SGHNT and CDR2 YENEEA. With 2 bases removed from V and 1 base from J, the gap between germline ends came to 5 bases. The CDR3 loop spans 13 amino acids. This CDR3 reads CASSLQTNTEAFF. CDR3 bases: TGTGCCAGCAGCTTACAAACGAACACTGAAGCTTTCTTT.

This sequence joins TRBV14 and TRBJ2-3, with D possibly TRBD1 on 6 matching bases. This CDR3 has 16 residues. The V gene's germline CDR1 is SGHDN and CDR2 FVKESK. V lost 0 bases to trimming and J lost 3 bases, with 13 bases between them. Written as DNA, the CDR3 is TGTGCCAGCAGCCAAGAAGAAGCGGACAGAACAGATACGCAGTATTTT. Its protein product is CASSQEEADRTDTQYF.

The genes are TRBV29-1 and TRBJ2-7; tentatively, D is TRBD2 (5 bases). Germline V lookup: CDR1 SQVTM, CDR2 ANQGSEA. The CDR3 sequence is 12 residues long. The V end lost 1 base, the J end lost 5 bases, and 9 bases lay between the germline ends. The CDR3 DNA reads TGCAGCGTTGAAGTACACGGGGACGAGCAGTACTTC. It is translated as CSVEVHGDEQYF.

This clone was seen a few times. V is TRBV30 and J is TRBJ1-2; TRBD1 matches 10 bases. The ends lost 5 bases at V and 6 bases at J; junction bases unmatched: 9. Germline lookup yields CDR1 GTSNPN and CDR2 SVGIG (reference sequence). CDR3 length: 14 residues. CDR3 nucleotides: TGTGCCTGGGGCCCCCTGGGACAGGGGAATGGCTACACCTTC. It yields the protein CAWGPLGQGNGYTF.